This T cell receptor beta chain emerged from a study of T-cell reconstitution after alpha-beta-depleted transplantation in children. Findings of the study overall: For some patients, TCRbeta diversity was high at day 60 because of recipient T cells and thymic progenitors that survived. The origin of alpha-beta T cells about two months after transplant was reportedly several hundred expanded graft clones. From newly produced T cells came most of the T-cell counts and diversity one year after transplant.

V lost 0 bases, J lost 5 bases, and 11 bases lay in between. This CDR3 spans 15 amino acids. Looked up from germline, CDR1 is LNHNV and CDR2 is YYDKDF (reference sequence). Unique molecular identifiers were incorporated during preparation of the TCRbeta library. From the PCR reads, TCRdb called clonotypes with MiXCR, one entry per CDR3 protein. The repertoire has under 300,000 distinct CDR3 sequences, approximately 10% of them found once; the top ten carry 23%. This clonotype showed up just a few times. Its antigen is unidentified. The gene calls are TRBV15 and TRBJ1-5; maybe TRBD1 (5 bases). The sample consisted of peripheral blood, taken 180 days after TCRalphabeta/CD19-depleted stem cell transplant. The sequence came from a male patient between 2 and 15 years old who had a stem cell transplant for chronic granulomatous disease, so the T cells may come from the graft donor. The CDR3 DNA reads as TGTGCCACCAGCAGAGATCGACAGCGCGATCAGCCCCAGCATTTT. This codes for CATSRDRQRDQPQHF.